The present T cell receptor beta chain was sequenced within a study of blood T cell repertoires in COVID-19 (dated by TCRdb to between 2020 and 2021). For the wider study: Samples covering the acute and convalescent phases of COVID-19 were provided by collaborators in the United States, Italy and Spain. The material from the prospective study consisted of cDNA or gDNA derived from T cells, B-cell-depleted T cells, or PBMCs. Deeply sampled blood TCRbeta repertoires from subjects exposed to, actively infected with, or recovered from COVID-19 were included in the dataset. A freely available public database, intended as a resource for researchers studying the immune response to SARS-CoV-2, is where the repertoires were released. The samples were drawn from two sources: the first 160 participants of the ongoing ImmuneRACE study, and approximately 1,300 subjects contributed by 6 global collaborators. Sample metadata almost always included a de-identified subject ID, COVID-19 status, age in years and sex. Where available, HLA class I and class II types were taken from metadata supplied by the sample provider and were not determined by assay-based typing.

The CDR3 measures 17 amino acids from cysteine to phenylalanine. The sequence is cut down to CDR3 DNA, 51 bases in frame from base 1. V lost 7 bases and J lost 0 bases, and the count of bases not matched to a germline gene is 10. The CDR1 and CDR2 encoded by the germline V gene (reference sequence) are SEHNR and FQNEAQ. Regarding this clone: The antigen it binds to is not known. Qualities for individual bases were not recorded, and no much larger clone is one base off.

The immunoSEQ Assay, a bias-controlled multiplex PCR, was used to amplify TCRbeta CDR3 regions from genomic DNA. The paper's processing steps were these. The number of nucleated cells in each sample was estimated from the amplification of reference gene primers within the assay. To quantify the absolute abundance of each unique TCRbeta CDR3 rearrangement, sequence reads were collapsed and filtered. Productive Simpson clonality was computed per sample as the square root of Simpson's diversity index over productive rearrangements. Here the immuneACCESS table is served through TCRdb, limited to in-frame sequences with V and J called. Missing clones are a known gap in these copies; in checked studies unresolved V genes cover under half, and the rest lacks a known reason. D and trimming come from the DNA, and the V and J calls and clone size come from that table. The sample has approximately 210,000 clones on record, roughly 89% of them singletons. The ten largest clones capture 2.2% of the sample.

A second Seattle source provided samples from volunteer blood donors who had recovered from COVID-19. Whole blood was collected in K2EDTA tubes by collaborating institutions according to the institutions' own protocols. For TCRbeta analysis, collaborator samples were shipped as frozen whole blood, as isolated PBMCs, or as DNA extracted from either sample type. Broader findings and caveats from the paper: How much clinical and demographic metadata was included differed by source and by participant, and the metadata was provided uncurated.

This clonotype was obtained from a man aged 30 to 39 who had recovered from COVID-19. The chain is encoded by TRBV7-9 joined to TRBJ1-4; TRBD1 fits 8 bases in the junction. Sequencing used peripheral blood. The nucleotide sequence is given as TGTGCCAGCACCGACAGGGGAGGGGGTGCAACTAATGAAAAACTGTTTTTT. This gives the protein CASTDRGGGATNEKLFF.